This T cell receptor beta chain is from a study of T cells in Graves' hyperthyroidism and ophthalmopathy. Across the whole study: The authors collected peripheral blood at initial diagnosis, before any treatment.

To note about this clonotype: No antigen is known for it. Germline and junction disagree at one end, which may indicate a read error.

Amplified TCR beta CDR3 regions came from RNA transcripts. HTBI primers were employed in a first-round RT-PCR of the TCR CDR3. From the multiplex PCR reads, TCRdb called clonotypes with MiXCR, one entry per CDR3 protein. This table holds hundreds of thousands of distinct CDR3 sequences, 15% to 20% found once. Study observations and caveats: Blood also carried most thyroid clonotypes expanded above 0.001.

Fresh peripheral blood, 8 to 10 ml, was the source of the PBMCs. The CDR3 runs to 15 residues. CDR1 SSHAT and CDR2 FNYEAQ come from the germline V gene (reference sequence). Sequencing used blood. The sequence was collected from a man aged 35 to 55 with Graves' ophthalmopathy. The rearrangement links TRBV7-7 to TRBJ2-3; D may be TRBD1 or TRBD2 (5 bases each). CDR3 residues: CASSLGVTGTDTQYF. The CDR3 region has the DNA TGTGCTAGCAGCTTGGGGGTTACGGGCACAGATACGCAGTATTTT.